This T cell receptor (beta chain) was observed in a study of blood T cells in healthy people across ages (dated by TCRdb to between 2014 and 2017). The study in broad terms: In model experiments, roughly one uniquely barcoded TCR beta cDNA molecule per two T cells was captured by template switching. Four age groups were formed from the donors: young (average roughly 15 years), middle-aged (around 40), aged (about 62) and long-lived (roughly 81). Using the same blood draw, the study looked at two additional independent replicas of 1 million unique cDNA reads for two donors, one aged 18 to 30 and the other aged 80 or older. Using deep sequencing normalized with unique cDNA molecular identifiers, the study measured how TCR beta repertoire diversity changes with age. The paper's findings and limits, for the study overall: Donor CMV infection status was unknown, potentially confounding age-related changes in expanded clonotypes. There was a strong correlation between observed TCR beta diversity and the percentage of naive T cells measured by flow cytometry. Estimates of total diversity based on one million sequenced T cells were considered lower bounds and underestimates. Compared with the aged group, the long-lived group had more naive CD4+ T cells, fewer expanded clones and increased TCR diversity, a pattern suggesting age selection. Bulk unsorted PBMC profiling prevented conclusive comparison of naive and antigen-experienced compartments. Observed TCR beta diversity per million T cells fell roughly linearly with age, and a significant reduction was already apparent by age around 39.

This clonotype came up a few times. It lacks a known antigen. No base-level quality is on record; no much larger clone is a single base apart. The donors were roughly 38 Caucasian individuals from Russia, aged roughly 6 to 100 years, who were systemically healthy. Roughly 10 milliliters of peripheral blood were drawn from each donor into EDTA-treated Vacutainer tubes. PBMCs were isolated by Ficoll-Paque density-gradient centrifugation, with at least 6 million obtained per sample. Total RNA, at least 6 micrograms per sample, was extracted from PBMCs with Trizol reagent. Naive CD45RAhigh/CD27high T cell percentages were measured by flow cytometry on a PBMC aliquot from every donor. The library was built by means of 5' RACE. Sequencing used an Illumina HiSeq 2500. A second PCR of about 7 to 12 cycles was run with a J-beta primer mix and a sample-barcoded 5' primer. A template-switch 5' adaptor carrying 12 random nucleotides introduced a unique molecular identifier onto each TCR beta cDNA molecule. At least 2.5 million CDR3-containing paired-end reads were obtained from each sample. First-strand cDNA synthesis was performed from all RNA using the Mint cDNA synthesis kit, with priming by a TRBC-specific oligonucleotide. After uracil-DNA glycosylase treatment, a first 18-cycle PCR used universal primers M1SS and BC2_uni_R on all cDNA. As for the original processing: Each sample was normalized by randomly selecting 1 million high-quality reads, each carrying a distinct molecular identifier. Instead of being binned into consensus sequences, reads that shared molecular identifiers were thrown out. MiTCR, set to a Q25 quality threshold and the strictest error-elimination algorithm, was used for CDR3 identification, clonotype clustering and error correction. A nonparametric unseen species model with Euler transformation was used to estimate a lower bound on total TCR beta diversity. The public reads were reanalyzed by TCRdb: fastp trimming at Q25, MiXCR alignment, in-frame beta chains only. Rows with a matching CDR3 protein are joined into one entry that keeps the most common DNA and genes. The V and J calls reflect TCRdb's pipeline rather than the authors' work. The sample table records over 500,000 distinct CDR3 sequences; about 25% of these occur just once. Roughly 3.5% of the sample belongs to the ten largest clones.

Taken from cysteine to phenylalanine, the CDR3 has 15 residues. Only the CDR3 DNA is retained, 45 bases long and in frame from the first base. From the germline V gene (reference sequence), CDR1 is DFQATT and CDR2 is SNEGSKA. V lost 6 bases and J lost 5 bases, and the count of bases not matched to a germline gene is 11. These sequences were also reported in another study, on T cells of mothers and their children. As the second publication notes: Nine systemically healthy Caucasian individuals served as donors, namely three mothers together with their six children. cDNA synthesis consumed the entire amount of extracted RNA, loaded at approximately 1.6 ug RNA in each 15 ul reaction. In the second PCR, the M1S primer added sample barcodes and 2-4 random nucleotides. More than 8 million TCR beta CDR3 reads were obtained from each mother, and 2.5 million to 3.5 million reads were obtained from each child. Thymic selection similarly shapes TCR recombination output in related and unrelated pairs, with minor effect from inherited differences. Normalized repertoire overlap was always slightly but never significantly higher in related than unrelated mother-child pairs. With a sensitivity of approximately 100 clones per million clonotypes, no persistent microchimeric T cell clones were detected. To look for features that set related mother-child pairs apart from unrelated individuals, the researchers ran deep NGS to compare the TCR beta repertoires of mothers and children. The mean age was about 38 +/- 4 years for the mothers and approximately 11 +/- 4 years for the children. After adapter ligation was performed with NEBNext reagents, the libraries were sequenced on an Illumina HiSeq 2000 with 100+100 nt paired-end reads. To prevent cross-contamination, the mother and child libraries were prepared one month apart and sequenced in separate runs. For each donor, somewhere between about 500,000 and 2,000,000 distinct TCR beta clonotypes were identified. Naive TCR beta clonotypes were estimated from low-frequency clonotypes matched to each donor's FACS-determined naive share, without sorting.

The V gene is TRBV20-1 and the J gene is TRBJ2-5; TRBD2 aligns with 11 central bases. Material: blood. The sequence derives from a boy younger than 10 in good health. The CDR3 reads as follows: CSAETSGMSKETQYF. The nucleotides read TGCAGTGCAGAGACTAGCGGGATGAGTAAGGAGACCCAGTACTTC.